This is a list of T cell receptor beta chains from one sample in a study of shared clonotypes between healthy human individuals. Measured with immunoSEQ multiplex PCR; TCRdb has only the in-frame clones, and not every one. The sample contains hundreds of thousands of clones, about 80% of which appear only once. Specimen: memory CD4+ T cells sorted from blood. All receptors come from a woman aged 25 to 39 in good health. The conserved cysteine and the conserved F or W are not part of the CDR3 here. Fields, in order: CDR3 protein, V gene, J gene, CDR3 length.

ASNEPGRSVTEAF	TRBV7-9	TRBJ1-1	13
ASSFGQEDPY	TRBV5-4	TRBJ2-7	10
ASSRGSTGTAYEQY	TRBV5-1	TRBJ2-7	14
ASSLGLAGGVYNEQF	TRBV9	TRBJ2-1	15
ASSPAVAGGVDIQY	TRBV5-1	TRBJ2-4	14
ASSLGQGKTQY	TRBV7-8	TRBJ2-5	11
ASSPRIGPASYSNQPQH	TRBV28	TRBJ1-5	17
ASSRQGAPYEQY	TRBV2	TRBJ2-7	12
ASSLGLASTDTQY	TRBV5-6	TRBJ2-3	13
ASRTPGRVAF	TRBV28	TRBJ1-1	10
ASSYKSGRVGDTQY	TRBV6-6	TRBJ2-3	14
ASRRNGPSNQPQH	TRBV19	TRBJ1-5	13
ASAPPGANVLT	TRBV7-9	TRBJ2-6	11
ASSQPTGQQF	TRBV23-1	TRBJ2-1	10
ASSLVQGGGDTQY	TRBV7-2	TRBJ2-3	13
ASSLGTSANTDTQY	TRBV11-3	TRBJ2-3	14
ASSLPQGEREKLF	TRBV27	TRBJ1-4	13
ASSEVSLGRGTEAF	TRBV2	TRBJ1-1	14
ASSYIGGSTGELF	TRBV11-2	TRBJ2-2	13
ASRVPGGKAF	TRBV28	TRBJ1-1	10
ASGPSGGGNEQF	TRBV2	TRBJ2-1	12
ASQTGQGMGGELF	TRBV7-6	TRBJ2-2	13
ASSPQGGKETQY	TRBV7-6	TRBJ2-5	12
ASSFRDAREKLF	TRBV5-1	TRBJ1-4	12
ASSKGTSGRSHEQF	TRBV19	TRBJ2-1	14
ASTYSGRPFEQY	TRBV7-8	TRBJ2-7	12
ASSPGQGGYGYT	TRBV5-1	TRBJ1-2	12
ASSYSLGPTETQY	TRBV6-6	TRBJ2-5	13
ASSPPLRESTDTQY	TRBV7-8	TRBJ2-3	14
ASRPSGVYNEQF	TRBV11-2	TRBJ2-1	12
SARDPQAHEQF	TRBV29-1	TRBJ2-1	11
ASSSRPEWDYEQY	TRBV6-5	TRBJ2-7	13
ASSPHGGAGEQF	TRBV7-2	TRBJ2-1	12